The rows below give T cell receptor beta chains drawn from one sample of a study of shared clonotypes between healthy human individuals. Clones were sequenced by immunoSEQ multiplex PCR, and TCRdb holds only the in-frame ones, with some missing. The sample has 2 million to 2.5 million clones, more than 90% seen once. The sequenced material came from naive CD4+ T cells sorted from blood. Receptors originate from a young man in good health. Both conserved end residues are part of each CDR3.

V | length | CDR3
TRBV10-3 | 16 | CAIRAGLAGGSYEQYF
TRBV5-4 | 14 | CASSFNRGNTEAFF
TRBV6-5 | 14 | CASSYDLLQETQYF
TRBV28 | 17 | CASSLIRGTGGTGELFF
TRBV4-3 | 14 | CASSQTGISYGYTF
TRBV5-8 | 13 | CASSTGGLNEQFF
TRBV5-1 | 17 | CASSLKGGTGQSYEQYF
TRBV18 | 17 | CASSQSFVTISYNEQFF
TRBV6-1 | 15 | CASSGIIRRDYGYTF
TRBV2 | 12 | CASNTGVETQYF
TRBV29-1 | 13 | CSVDRGSYNEQFF
TRBV6-5 | 13 | CASSDRVRGEQYF
TRBV29-1 | 13 | CSVVTGKGSKLFF
TRBV11-2 | 14 | CASSRGENNEKLFF
TRBV6-1 | 14 | CASRRDASGNTIYF